Listed below are T cell receptor beta chains from one sample, sequenced in a study of blood T cell repertoires in COVID-19. TCRdb's table, derived via immunoSEQ multiplex PCR, lists solely in-frame clones and lacks some. The sample includes 300,000 to 400,000 clones, more than 75% of them seen just once. The sequencing sample was made of peripheral blood. The receptor set was obtained from a woman aged 45-65 years who had recovered from COVID-19. CDR3s include the opening cysteine and the closing phenylalanine or tryptophan. The order of the fields is J gene, V gene, clone size, D gene, CDR3 length, CDR3 DNA, CDR3 protein. The D gene is left open where the match is weak. Part of the rows lack a size; the others show once, few, many or a class for expanded clones.

TRBJ2-7	TRBV6-5	.	.	13	TGTGCCAGCAGATCGACGGGATCCTACGAGCAGTACTTC	CASRSTGSYEQYF
TRBJ1-2	TRBV6-5	.	TRBD1	13	TGTGCCAGCAGCGCAGACAGGGGCTATGGCTACACCTTC	CASSADRGYGYTF
TRBJ1-6	TRBV27	.	TRBD1	13	TGTGCCAGCGGGAGGACAGGGGAGTCACCCCTCCACTTT	CASGRTGESPLHF
TRBJ2-1	TRBV6-5	.	TRBD1	14	TGTGCCAGCTCCTCACAGGGGGCCTACAATGAGCAGTTCTTC	CASSSQGAYNEQFF
TRBJ2-7	TRBV27	.	.	11	TGTGCCAGCAGTTTCTTGTCCGAGCAGTACTTC	CASSFLSEQYF
TRBJ1-6	TRBV30	few	TRBD1	16	TGTGCCTGGATCTTAGGGGACAGCTCCTATAATTCACCCCTCCACTTT	CAWILGDSSYNSPLHF
TRBJ1-2	TRBV2	.	.	13	TGTGCCAGCAGTGAAGGACGGGTCTATGGCTACACCTTC	CASSEGRVYGYTF
TRBJ2-4	TRBV7-2	.	.	14	TGTGCCAGCAGCCTTACGGGGGACAAAAACATTCAGTACTTC	CASSLTGDKNIQYF
TRBJ2-2	TRBV27	.	.	13	TGTGCCAGCAGTTCGGGACTTAAAGAGGAGCTGTTTTTT	CASSSGLKEELFF
TRBJ2-7	TRBV14	.	TRBD1	17	TGTGCCAGCAGCCAAGGAGTCCCGGGACAGGGGATAGTGAAGCAGTACTTC	CASSQGVPGQGIVKQYF
TRBJ1-1	TRBV19	.	.	15	TGTGCCAGTACCACCACCGGAGGGATGAACACTGAAGCTTTCTTT	CASTTTGGMNTEAFF
TRBJ2-6	TRBV27	.	.	12	TGTGCCAGCGGTAGTGGGGCCAACGTCCTGACTTTC	CASGSGANVLTF
TRBJ1-6	TRBV28	.	.	16	TGTGCCAGCAGTTTCCCGGGATACAAACGGAATTCACCCCTCCACTTT	CASSFPGYKRNSPLHF
TRBJ2-7	TRBV3-1/TRBV3-2	.	TRBD2	16	TGTGCCAGCAGCCCCCATTGGGGAAGCGGGGGAAACGAGCAGTACTTC	CASSPHWGSGGNEQYF
TRBJ1-2	TRBV2	.	TRBD1	13	TGTGCCAGCAAATCACAGGGGGCGGGAGGCTACACCTTC	CASKSQGAGGYTF
TRBJ1-2	TRBV6-2/TRBV6-3	.	TRBD1	13	TGTGCCAGCAGCCCGGACAGGGGCTATGGCTACACCTTC	CASSPDRGYGYTF
TRBJ2-1	TRBV7-2	.	.	16	TGTGCCAGCAGCTTACGGAGCGGGCGCTCCTACAATGAGCAGTTCTTC	CASSLRSGRSYNEQFF
TRBJ2-7	TRBV30	.	TRBD2	13	TGTGCCTGGAGTGTGGTAGCGGGCTACGAGCAGTACTTC	CAWSVVAGYEQYF
TRBJ2-1	TRBV11-2	.	TRBD1	15	TGTGCCAGCAGCTCCCGGGACAGGGGAGTTAATGAGCAGTTCTTC	CASSSRDRGVNEQFF
TRBJ1-5	TRBV15	.	TRBD1	16	TGTGCCACCAGCAGAGGTCGATCAGGGGGCTATCAGCCCCAGCATTTT	CATSRGRSGGYQPQHF